This note documents a single T cell receptor beta chain sequence. The CDR3 consists of 17 residues. The trim removed 3 bases at V and 0 bases at J, leaving 10 bases unmatched. Germline V gives CDR1 SGHDT, CDR2 YYEEEE. The data derive from a study of blood T cell repertoires in COVID-19. Study background: Samples came from the United States, Italy and Spain, spanning acute and convalescent COVID-19. T cells, B-cell-depleted T cells, or PBMCs provided the cDNA or gDNA that served as material.

Original processing methods: Amplified reference gene primers provided the basis for estimating nucleated cell counts. Only in-frame clones appear in the TCRdb table, and some are missing; sequencing was by immunoSEQ multiplex PCR. The V and J calls and clone size come from that table; D and trimming were worked out from the DNA. The table lists 200,000 to 300,000 clones, more than 75% of them singletons. This TCR came from a woman aged 55-69 years with COVID-19, enrolled during active disease. The sequenced sample consisted of peripheral blood. J is TRBJ2-7 and V is TRBV5-6, with 9 bases fitting TRBD2. In DNA form, the CDR3 reads TGTGCCAGCAGCTGGGCCGGACTAGCGATTAGCTCCTACGAGCAGTACTTC. Protein sequence: CASSWAGLAISSYEQYF.